The 13 T cell receptor beta chains in this list originate from one sample, sequenced in a study of cytomegalovirus exposure and HLA in healthy donors. Clones were read by immunoSEQ multiplex PCR, and TCRdb kept only the in-frame ones, dropping some. The sample contains about 160,000 clones, 89% of which appear only once. The sample taken for sequencing was PBMCs. These receptors were collected from a man aged 18 to 29 in good health and CMV-seropositive.

This chain joins TRBV7-3 and TRBJ2-5, with D perhaps TRBD2 (6 bases). In germline, CDR1 is SGHTA, CDR2 FQGTGA. V lost 5 bases and J 2 bases, leaving 9 bases between the germline ends. This CDR3 spans 13 amino acids. The CDR3 region has the DNA TGTGCCAGCAGCCCGACTAGACAAGAGACCCAGTACTTC. This gives the protein CASSPTRQETQYF.

The V call is TRBV7-9, the J call TRBJ2-7; 11 bases fit TRBD2. J lost 2 bases, V lost 4 bases, and 7 bases had no gene match. The CDR3 runs 16 residues. The germline V gene has CDR1 SEHNR and CDR2 FQNEAQ (reference sequence). CDR3 coding DNA: TGTGCCAGCAGCTCTCCAAGGGGACTAGCGGCCTACGAGCAGTACTTC. Its translation is CASSSPRGLAAYEQYF.

The gene calls are TRBV5-1 and TRBJ2-2; no firm D call. Deletions cut 2 bases from V and 0 bases from J, with 8 bases between. Per germline, CDR1 SGHRS and CDR2 YFSETQ. This CDR3 contains 15 residues. The chain's CDR3 is CASSLQASNTGELFF. The DNA for the CDR3 is TGCGCCAGCAGCTTACAAGCGTCGAACACCGGGGAGCTGTTTTTT.

In its sample, this clone was seen once. This sequence joins TRBV6-1 and TRBJ1-4, with no clear D. The V gene's germline CDR1 is MNHNS and CDR2 SASEGT. Trimming cost V 3 bases and J 3 bases, with 8 bases left between them. The CDR3 length is 14 residues. CDR3 nucleotide sequence: TGTGCCAGCAGTGAGGGCTTGGCTAATGAAAAACTGTTTTTT. It yields the protein CASSEGLANEKLFF.

This chain connects TRBV7-9 to TRBJ1-1, with D perhaps matching TRBD1 (5 bases). The germline V and J ends were trimmed by 7 bases and 1 base, with 19 bases remaining between them. CDR3 length equals 16 residues. CDR1 is SEHNR, CDR2 FQNEAQ, per germline (reference sequence). CDR3 residues: CASTQPSGDGNTEAFF. DNA for the CDR3: TGTGCCAGCACCCAACCCTCGGGGGACGGGAACACTGAAGCTTTCTTT.

V is TRBV4-1 and J is TRBJ2-7, with D possibly being TRBD1 (6 bases). This CDR3 spans 16 amino acids. CDR1 is MGHRA and CDR2 is YSYEKL in the germline V gene. V lost 0 bases to trimming and J lost 0 bases, with 12 bases between them. CDR3 coding DNA: TGCGCCAGCAGCCAAGACCCGACAGGTTTCTCCTACGAGCAGTACTTC. It is translated as CASSQDPTGFSYEQYF.

This chain connects TRBV29-1 to TRBJ2-4; the match to TRBD1 covers 7 bases. Unmatched junction bases numbered 4, after V lost 5 bases and J lost 0 bases. Germline V gene sequence: CDR1 SQVTM, CDR2 ANQGSEA. This CDR3 has 14 amino acids. This CDR3 reads CSVWTGLAKNIQYF. CDR3 sequence (DNA): TGCAGCGTTTGGACAGGACTAGCCAAAAACATTCAGTACTTC.

The rearrangement links TRBV6-5 to TRBJ2-3, with D perhaps matching TRBD1 (6 bases). Trimming took 7 bases from V and 2 from J, leaving 13 bases between them. This CDR3 contains 14 residues. In germline, CDR1 is MNHEY, CDR2 SVGAGI. The CDR3, as DNA: TGTGCCAGCACCGCAGGGGCAGTCACAGATACGCAGTATTTT. This translates into CASTAGAVTDTQYF.

The chain carries TRBV10-2 and TRBJ1-1; D is perhaps TRBD1 (5 bases). Germline V gives CDR1 WSHSY, CDR2 SAAADI. The CDR3 length is 13 residues. V lost 5 bases, J lost 4 bases, and 11 bases lay in between. In DNA, the CDR3 is TGCGCCAGCAGTAGAAACGGGGGCACTGAAGCTTTCTTT. As protein: CASSRNGGTEAFF.

The rearrangement joins TRBV5-1 to TRBJ1-5; D not resolved. The CDR3 is made up of 15 amino acids. Germline V gene lookup returns CDR1 SGHRS and CDR2 YFSETQ. Trimming took 5 bases from V and 0 from J, leaving 12 bases between them. The CDR3 loop is CASRRGLGSNQPQHF. As DNA, the CDR3 is TGCGCCAGCAGACGAGGGTTAGGTAGCAATCAGCCCCAGCATTTT.

V is TRBV6-1 and J is TRBJ2-2, with 7 bases fitting TRBD2. V was clipped by 4 bases and J by 6 bases; unmatched bases: 11. This CDR3 has 16 amino acids. Germline V gene data show CDR1 as MNHNS and CDR2 as SASEGT. CDR3 in DNA: TGTGCCAGCAGTGCTCCAGCGGGAAGAATCGCCGGGGAGCTGTTTTTT. This translates into CASSAPAGRIAGELFF.

The chain is built from TRBV5-4 and TRBJ2-1; D uncertain. This CDR3 region has 15 residues. Germline CDR1 reads SGHNT; CDR2 reads YYREEE (reference sequence). Trimming left V 1 base short and J 0 bases short, with 8 bases between. This chain's CDR3 is CASSLSLSSYNEQFF. The CDR3 DNA is TGTGCCAGCAGCTTGAGTCTGAGCTCCTACAATGAGCAGTTCTTC.

The CDR3 nucleotides read TGTGCCAGTAGTATCACTAGCGGGGGCTCCTACAATGAGCAGTTCTTC. Translating it yields CASSITSGGSYNEQFF. This chain joins TRBV19 and TRBJ2-1, with 11 bases that match TRBD2. The CDR3 runs 16 residues. Germline assignment: CDR1 LNHDA and CDR2 SQIVND (reference sequence). The ends lost 3 bases at V and 0 bases at J; junction bases unmatched: 1.